Listed below are T cell receptor beta chains from one sample, sequenced in a study of PD-L1 blockade in urothelial cancer. The table came from immunoSEQ multiplex PCR; TCRdb's copy has only in-frame clones and leaves some out. Of 85,000 to 95,000 clones listed, 85% to 90% are singletons. The sample here was PBMCs, taken around atezolizumab (anti-PD-L1) treatment. The receptors here all came from a man aged 60 to 69 with urothelial cancer. Each CDR3 is given with its conserved first and last residue.

J | V | CDR3
TRBJ2-1 | TRBV5-1 | CASSLEASGGYNEQFF
TRBJ2-1 | TRBV6-1 | CASSALPQGSYNEQFF
TRBJ1-1 | TRBV18 | CASSLLGTRGRDRGSMNTEAFF
TRBJ1-2 | TRBV2 | CASTLGTGYGYTF
TRBJ1-3 | TRBV10-3 | CAISRQGPPGNTIYF
TRBJ2-3 | TRBV5-1 | CASSEGLAANTDTQYF
TRBJ1-3 | TRBV19 | CASTAISGNTIYF
TRBJ1-2 | TRBV6-5 | CASSGQVSPNYGYTF
TRBJ2-5 | TRBV2 | CASSGRGAGGRETQYF
TRBJ1-4 | TRBV5-1 | CASSLGLFQGEVEKLFF
TRBJ1-1 | TRBV15 | CATSRTGDTEAFF
TRBJ1-5 | TRBV6-1 | CASRPPAQGTQPQHF
TRBJ2-2 | TRBV30 | CAWRAIGQTNTGELFF
TRBJ2-7 | TRBV28 | CASSAGQGASYEQYF
TRBJ1-2 | TRBV5-1 | CASSSDRGSYTF
TRBJ2-7 | TRBV4-3 | CASSQEGLAGYEQYF
TRBJ2-2 | TRBV4-3 | CASSPRERGTGELFF
TRBJ2-1 | TRBV21-1 | CASSKDEDYEQFF
TRBJ2-5 | TRBV6-1 | CASSRDSEETQYF
TRBJ2-6 | TRBV5-4 | CASSFSVRGAGANVLTF
TRBJ2-1 | TRBV9 | CASTLMSAGEQFF
TRBJ2-3 | TRBV18 | CASSTRRQSTDTQYF
TRBJ2-3 | TRBV5-1 | CASSPWTGTDTQYF
TRBJ2-7 | TRBV11-2 | CASSSHGLTYEQYF
TRBJ2-3 | TRBV5-6 | CASSLFIPGLSTDTQYF
TRBJ2-3 | TRBV21-1 | CASSKGSLTGQGQTWASTDTQYF
TRBJ2-1 | TRBV7-3 | CASSSSHSYNEQFF
TRBJ2-7 | TRBV7-9 | CASSPGTAEQYF
TRBJ1-5 | TRBV5-6 | CASSVRGVQPQHF
TRBJ1-4 | TRBV6-1 | CASSDGGKGEKLFF
TRBJ2-2 | TRBV19 | CASRPSGLARNRVLFF
TRBJ1-2 | TRBV11-2 | CASAPGTPYGYTF
TRBJ2-3 | TRBV9 | CASSVLAGDTDTQYF
TRBJ2-5 | TRBV5-8 | CASSLFGGGGETQYF
TRBJ2-7 | TRBV10-1 | CASSESQVTYEQYF